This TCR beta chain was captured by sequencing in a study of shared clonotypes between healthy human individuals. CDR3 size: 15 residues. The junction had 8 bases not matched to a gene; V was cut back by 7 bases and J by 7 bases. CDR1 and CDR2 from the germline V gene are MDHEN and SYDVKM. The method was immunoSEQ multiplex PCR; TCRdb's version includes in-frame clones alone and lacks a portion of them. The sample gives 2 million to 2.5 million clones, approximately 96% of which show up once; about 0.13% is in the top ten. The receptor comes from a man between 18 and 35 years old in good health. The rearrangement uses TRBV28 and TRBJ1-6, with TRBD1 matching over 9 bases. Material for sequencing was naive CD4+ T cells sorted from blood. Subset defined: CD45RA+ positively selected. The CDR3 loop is CASTTRTGENSPLHF. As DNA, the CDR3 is TGTGCCAGCACCACTCGGACAGGGGAGAATTCACCCCTCCACTTT.